This T cell receptor beta chain was identified in a study of blood T cells in healthy people across ages. Whole-study findings and limits: No one knew whether donors had CMV, which possibly confounded expanded clonotype changes. Among long-lived donors, naive CD4+ cells were more numerous and diversity higher than in aged donors.

This clonotype showed up many times. What it binds is unknown. Germline values: CDR1 SGHTA, CDR2 FQGTGA. The V and J ends lost 5 bases and 0 bases respectively, with 11 bases between them. The CDR3 extends over 15 amino acids. Primers used in a second PCR of roughly 6 to 11 cycles were a sample-barcoded 5' primer and a J-beta primer mix. A template-switch adaptor that had 12 random nucleotides put a tag on each cDNA molecule. TCRdb used MiXCR to reprocess the 5' RACE reads, holding one entry per CDR3 protein. This sample has hundreds of thousands of distinct CDR3 sequences, with under 30% found just once. The amount of total RNA extracted per sample was at least 6 micrograms.

The chain recombines TRBV7-3 with TRBJ2-1, with D hard to call. The sequencing sample was made of blood. The TCR was taken from a woman over 75 in good health. CDR3 residues: CASSVGRSSYNEQFF. The CDR3 nucleotides read TGTGCCAGCAGCGTGGGCCGGAGCTCCTACAATGAGCAGTTCTTC. Together with reference TRBV7-3 and TRBJ2-1, the CDR3 gives the full variable domain: GAGVSQTPSNKVTEKGKYVELRCDPISGHTALYWYRQSLGQGPEFLIYFQGTGAADDSGLPNDRFFAVRPEGSVSTLKIQRTERGDSAVYLCASSVGRSSYNEQFFGPGTRLTVL.